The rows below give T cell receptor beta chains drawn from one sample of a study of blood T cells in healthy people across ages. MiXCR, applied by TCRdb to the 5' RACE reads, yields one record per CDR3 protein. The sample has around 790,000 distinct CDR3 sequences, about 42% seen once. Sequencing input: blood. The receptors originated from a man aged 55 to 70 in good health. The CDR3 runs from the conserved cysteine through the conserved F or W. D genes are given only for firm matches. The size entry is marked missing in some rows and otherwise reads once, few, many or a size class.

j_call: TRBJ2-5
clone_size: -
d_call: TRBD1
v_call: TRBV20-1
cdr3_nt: TGCAGTGCCGCCCGGGACAGGGGACAGACCCAGTACTTC
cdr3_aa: CSAARDRGQTQYF

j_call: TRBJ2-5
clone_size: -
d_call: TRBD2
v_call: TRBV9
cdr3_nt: TGTGCCAGCGAGCGGGGAGGGACCCAGTACTTC
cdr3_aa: CASERGGTQYF

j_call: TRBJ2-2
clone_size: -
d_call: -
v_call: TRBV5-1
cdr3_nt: TGCGCCAGCAGCTTGGGAAGGGAAGGCGGGGAGCTGTTTTTT
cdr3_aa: CASSLGREGGELFF

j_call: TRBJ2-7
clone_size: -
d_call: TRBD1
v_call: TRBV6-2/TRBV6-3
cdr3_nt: TGTGCCAGCAGACCTAGACCTCCGGGACAGGGAAAGACCTACGAGCAGTACTTC
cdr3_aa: CASRPRPPGQGKTYEQYF

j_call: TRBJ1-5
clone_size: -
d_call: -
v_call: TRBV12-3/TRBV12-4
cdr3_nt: TGTGCCAGCAGTTTAGATCTTCTACGGGCCCTGCATTTT
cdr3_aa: CASSLDLLRALHF

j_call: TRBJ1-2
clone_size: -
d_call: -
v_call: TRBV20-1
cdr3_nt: TGCAGTGTGATCCGGTGGGGCTACACCTTC
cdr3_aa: CSVIRWGYTF

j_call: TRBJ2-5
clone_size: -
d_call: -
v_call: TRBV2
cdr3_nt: TGTGCCAGCAGTTTACTAGGTATCAGGGAGACCCAGTACTTC
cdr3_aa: CASSLLGIRETQYF

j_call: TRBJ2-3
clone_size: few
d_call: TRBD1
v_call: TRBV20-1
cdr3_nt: TGCAGTGCTACGGGACAGGGTAACACAGATACGCAGTATTTT
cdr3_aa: CSATGQGNTDTQYF

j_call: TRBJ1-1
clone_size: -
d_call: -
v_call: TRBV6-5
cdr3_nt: TGTGCCAGCAAAATGTCTGGCCGAGGGCGGAACACTGAAGCTTTCTTT
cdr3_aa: CASKMSGRGRNTEAFF

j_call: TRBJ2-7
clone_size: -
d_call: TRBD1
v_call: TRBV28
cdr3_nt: TGTGCCAGCAGTTTATGGGCCAGGGGGCGAGACGAGCAGTACTTC
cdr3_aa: CASSLWARGRDEQYF

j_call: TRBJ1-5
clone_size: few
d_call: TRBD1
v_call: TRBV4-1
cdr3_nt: TGCGCCAGCAGCCAGGACAGGGGGATCAATCAGCCCCAGCATTTT
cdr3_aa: CASSQDRGINQPQHF

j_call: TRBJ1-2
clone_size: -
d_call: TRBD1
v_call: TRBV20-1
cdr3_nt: TGCAGTGCTACGGGGACAGGAGAGAATGGCTACACCTTC
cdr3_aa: CSATGTGENGYTF

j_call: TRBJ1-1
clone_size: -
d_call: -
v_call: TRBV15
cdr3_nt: TGTGCCACCAGCCTCCAGGGTTCAGGCACTGAAGCTTTCTTT
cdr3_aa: CATSLQGSGTEAFF